A selection of T cell receptor beta chains follows, all from one sample in a study of T-cell memory formation after mild COVID-19. Each CDR3 protein is one row after TCRdb ran MiXCR on the 5' RACE reads. The profile shows about 470,000 distinct CDR3 sequences, 18% of them singletons. Sequencing used PBMCs or a T cell subset sorted from them (not recorded which). The receptors here all came from an adult woman who had mild COVID-19 (a few samples of this study predate the infection). Cell type and time point are not known. CDR3s include the opening cysteine and the closing phenylalanine or tryptophan. A D gene is named only where the DNA matches it firmly. Where a row states a size, it is once, few, many or the class of an expanded clone; other rows omit it.

CDR3,DNA,size,J,V,D
CASSPQGLAVTGEQFF,TGTGCCAGCAGTCCACAAGGACTAGCGGTGACTGGGGAGCAGTTCTTC,NA,TRBJ2-1,TRBV3-1,TRBD2
CATSRRAGVEQYF,TGTGCCACCAGCAGACGGGCGGGAGTCGAGCAGTACTTC,NA,TRBJ2-7,TRBV15,TRBD2
CASRIGGQVNTEAFF,TGTGCCAGCAGGATAGGTGGACAAGTGAACACTGAAGCTTTCTTT,NA,TRBJ1-1,TRBV7-2,NA
CASSITARGTGELFF,TGTGCCAGTAGTATTACAGCGAGGGGCACCGGGGAGCTGTTTTTT,NA,TRBJ2-2,TRBV19,NA
CASSKDRRTYNEQFF,TGTGCCAGCAGCAAGGACAGAAGAACCTACAATGAGCAGTTCTTC,NA,TRBJ2-1,TRBV12-3/TRBV12-4,NA
CASSVTSGSNEQFF,TGTGCCAGCAGCGTAACTAGCGGATCCAATGAGCAGTTCTTC,NA,TRBJ2-1,TRBV9,TRBD2
CASSVAPLGELYNEQFF,TGTGCCAGCAGCGTAGCTCCCTTGGGGGAGCTCTACAATGAGCAGTTCTTC,NA,TRBJ2-1,TRBV9,NA
CASSLSGARETQYF,TGTGCCAGCAGCTTATCAGGGGCCCGGGAGACCCAGTACTTC,few,TRBJ2-5,TRBV7-3,NA
CSASLMDRGYDEQYF,TGCAGTGCTAGCTTGATGGACAGGGGCTACGACGAGCAGTACTTC,NA,TRBJ2-7,TRBV20-1,TRBD1
CSARDAVPGTDTQYF,TGCAGTGCTAGAGACGCCGTTCCAGGGACAGATACGCAGTATTTT,NA,TRBJ2-3,TRBV20-1,NA
CASSLAGSGGYNEQFF,TGTGCCAGCAGCTTAGCGGGTAGCGGGGGCTACAATGAGCAGTTCTTC,many,TRBJ2-1,TRBV7-9,TRBD2
CASNVLDIQETQYF,TGTGCCAGCAACGTCCTGGACATCCAAGAGACCCAGTACTTC,NA,TRBJ2-5,TRBV5-6,NA
CASSVTGVETQYF,TGTGCCAGCAGCGTTACAGGGGTAGAGACCCAGTACTTC,NA,TRBJ2-5,TRBV11-3,TRBD1
CASSSHTGQKSNEQFF,TGTGCCAGCAGTTCCCATACGGGACAGAAGTCCAATGAGCAGTTCTTC,few,TRBJ2-1,TRBV12-3/TRBV12-4,TRBD1
CASSSTKAFNEKLFF,TGTGCCAGCAGCTCTACCAAGGCCTTCAATGAAAAACTGTTTTTT,few,TRBJ1-4,TRBV7-8,NA
CSARSLGGAGQPQHF,TGCAGTGCGCGTTCGCTAGGAGGAGCCGGCCAGCCCCAGCATTTT,NA,TRBJ1-5,TRBV20-1,NA
CASSATDGGPYSPLHF,TGTGCCAGCAGCGCAACCGACGGGGGCCCTTATTCACCCCTCCACTTT,few,TRBJ1-6,TRBV7-2,NA
CATSAVNQPQHF,TGTGCCACCAGTGCCGTGAATCAGCCCCAGCATTTT,NA,TRBJ1-5,TRBV24-1,NA
CASSLEWTGSNYGYTF,TGTGCCAGCAGCCTAGAATGGACAGGGTCTAACTATGGCTACACCTTC,few,TRBJ1-2,TRBV7-6,TRBD1
CASSQESGRDNQPQHF,TGCGCCAGCAGCCAAGAAAGCGGGAGGGACAATCAGCCCCAGCATTTT,NA,TRBJ1-5,TRBV4-3,NA
CASSHVRQGATNEKLFF,TGTGCCAGCAGCCACGTTAGACAGGGAGCAACTAATGAAAAACTGTTTTTT,NA,TRBJ1-4,TRBV5-5,TRBD1
CASSPLASGTDTQYF,TGTGCCAGCAGCCCTTTAGCGTCAGGCACAGATACGCAGTATTTT,NA,TRBJ2-3,TRBV7-2,NA
CATSESGYNSPLHF,TGTGCCACCAGTGAGTCGGGGTATAATTCACCCCTCCACTTT,NA,TRBJ1-6,TRBV24-1,NA
CASSPYYNEQFF,TGCGCCAGCAGCCCGTACTACAATGAGCAGTTCTTC,NA,TRBJ2-1,TRBV5-1,NA
CASSKGQGVIGSNQPQHF,TGTGCCAGCAGCAAGGGACAGGGGGTTATAGGAAGCAATCAGCCCCAGCATTTT,once,TRBJ1-5,TRBV11-2,TRBD1
CASSYSEGYSTYEQYF,TGTGCCAGCAGTTACTCAGAGGGATACTCTACGTACGAGCAGTACTTC,few,TRBJ2-7,TRBV6-6,NA
CASSLGQAWGYGYTF,TGTGCCAGCAGCCTGGGACAGGCCTGGGGTTATGGCTACACCTTC,few,TRBJ1-2,TRBV7-2,TRBD1
CASSPSVGTYGYTF,TGTGCCAGCAGCCCGTCGGTCGGGACCTATGGCTACACCTTC,NA,TRBJ1-2,TRBV6-5,NA
CSIVGGPGQQKLQNNYGYTF,TGCAGCATCGTTGGGGGACCGGGACAACAAAAGCTCCAAAATAACTATGGCTACACCTTC,once,TRBJ1-2,TRBV29-1,NA
CASSRDGVSSGNTIYF,TGTGCCAGCAGCCGGGACGGTGTAAGCTCTGGAAACACCATATATTTT,few,TRBJ1-3,TRBV3-1,NA
CASSSTGGNEQFF,TGTGCCAGCAGTTCAACAGGGGGCAATGAGCAGTTCTTC,NA,TRBJ2-1,TRBV11-3,TRBD1
CASSHLPSETQYF,TGTGCCAGCAGCCACCTACCCTCAGAGACCCAGTACTTC,few,TRBJ2-5,TRBV7-9,NA
CASSPTQGNEQFF,TGCGCCAGCAGCCCGACACAGGGGAATGAGCAGTTCTTC,many,TRBJ2-1,TRBV4-3,TRBD1
CASSFLKTDVAKNIQYF,TGCGCCAGCAGCTTTCTTAAGACGGATGTGGCCAAAAACATTCAGTACTTC,NA,TRBJ2-4,TRBV5-1,NA
CASSLREKNTGELFF,TGTGCCAGCAGCTTGAGGGAGAAGAACACCGGGGAGCTGTTTTTT,few,TRBJ2-2,TRBV5-4,NA
CATSPSAGRNEQYF,TGTGCCACCAGTCCGTCGGCTGGACGAAACGAGCAGTACTTC,many,TRBJ2-7,TRBV24-1,NA
CASSFEGLAASYEQYF,TGTGCCAGCAGCTTCGAAGGACTAGCGGCCTCCTACGAGCAGTACTTC,NA,TRBJ2-7,TRBV7-9,TRBD2
CASSYQTPGAPPKNTEAFF,TGTGCCAGCAGCTACCAGACCCCTGGGGCCCCCCCAAAGAACACTGAAGCTTTCTTT,few,TRBJ1-1,TRBV6-5,NA
CASRRGTNQETQYF,TGTGCCAGCAGGAGGGGAACGAACCAAGAGACCCAGTACTTC,few,TRBJ2-5,TRBV7-9,NA
CASSLLLGPKNIQYF,TGTGCCAGCAGCCTACTTCTGGGGCCCAAAAACATTCAGTACTTC,NA,TRBJ2-4,TRBV7-3,NA
CASRLSGTANTEAFF,TGTGCCAGCAGGTTGTCTGGGACGGCGAACACTGAAGCTTTCTTT,NA,TRBJ1-1,TRBV6-5,NA
CASSLVRWESYEQYF,TGTGCCAGCAGCTTGGTAAGGTGGGAGTCCTACGAGCAGTACTTC,NA,TRBJ2-7,TRBV5-6,NA
CASSLNGETQYF,TGTGCCAGCAGCCTGAATGGGGAGACCCAGTACTTC,NA,TRBJ2-5,TRBV7-3,NA
CASSPTLGGTYGYTF,TGTGCCAGCAGCCCCACGCTGGGAGGGACCTATGGCTACACCTTC,few,TRBJ1-2,TRBV7-2,NA
CASSPRGVGDTSYEQYF,TGTGCCAGCAGCCCACGGGGGGTGGGGGACACATCCTACGAGCAGTACTTC,few,TRBJ2-7,TRBV7-2,NA
CASGGSYEQYF,TGTGCCAGTGGCGGGTCCTACGAGCAGTACTTC,few,TRBJ2-7,TRBV28,NA
CAISSSFAGELFF,TGTGCCATCAGTTCCTCTTTCGCCGGGGAGCTGTTTTTT,few,TRBJ2-2,TRBV10-3,NA
CASSYIRDQPQHF,TGTGCCAGCAGTTATATCAGGGATCAGCCCCAGCATTTT,few,TRBJ1-5,TRBV6-5,NA
CASSQELNGELFF,TGTGCCAGCAGCCAAGAGTTGAACGGGGAGCTGTTTTTT,NA,TRBJ2-2,TRBV3-1,NA
CASSQGLTSGGHTGELFF,TGTGCCAGCAGCCAAGGGCTGACTAGCGGGGGGCACACCGGGGAGCTGTTTTTT,NA,TRBJ2-2,TRBV3-1,TRBD2